One sample yielded the 10 T cell receptor beta chains listed below, sequenced in a study of blood T cells in healthy people across ages. Through a sample-barcoded 5' primer and a J-beta primer mix, a second PCR was run for roughly 6 to 11 cycles. TCRdb re-derived calls from the 5' RACE reads in MiXCR, one entry per CDR3 protein. The sample includes 700,000 to 850,000 distinct CDR3 sequences, around 36% seen only once; the top ten take 10% to 15%. The sequenced material came from blood. The receptors were gathered from a man in his late teens or twenties in good health.

This clonotype was seen a handful of times. The chain joins TRBV12-3 or TRBV12-4 to TRBJ2-2; D may match TRBD1 or TRBD2 (5 bases each). V was clipped by 8 bases and J by 6 bases, with 16 bases between them. This CDR3 is built from 14 residues. DNA of the CDR3: TGTGCCAGCGGGATTCGGGGCTTGGCCGGGGAGCTGTTTTTT. Residues: CASGIRGLAGELFF.

The V and J genes are TRBV12-3 or TRBV12-4 and TRBJ2-3; TRBD2 matches at 11 bases. The junction had 8 bases not matched to a gene; V was cut back by 6 bases and J by 3 bases. CDR3 length: 16 residues. The CDR3 DNA sequence: TGTGCCAGCAGCCCCCTTAGCGGGGGGGCAACAGATACGCAGTATTTT. It translates to CASSPLSGGATDTQYF.

This clonotype was counted ten times or more. V usage is TRBV12-3 or TRBV12-4 and J usage is TRBJ2-1, with 11 bases matching TRBD2. The CDR3 spans 15 residues. With V trimmed by 6 bases and J by 4 bases, 5 bases remained unmatched. CDR3 nucleotide sequence: TGTGCCAGCAGCGGGACTAGCGGACCTTACAATGAGCAGTTCTTC. It yields the protein CASSGTSGPYNEQFF.

In its sample, this clonotype was seen many times. The chain employs TRBV7-2 and TRBJ2-1; 11 nucleotides match TRBD2. The CDR3 totals 16 residues. With V trimmed by 5 bases and J by 6 bases, 9 bases remained unmatched. Germline values: CDR1 SGHTA, CDR2 FQGNSA. For the CDR3, the DNA is TGTGCCAGCAGCGACCCAACTAGCGGGAGCTCCAATGAGCAGTTCTTC. Amino acid sequence: CASSDPTSGSSNEQFF.

About this clonotype: Being one base from a much bigger clone, this may be a read error. The chain recombines TRBV12-3 or TRBV12-4 with TRBJ2-5; TRBD1 matches 7 bases. This CDR3 comprises 16 residues. CDR3 region: CACSFQSQGIQETQYF. As DNA, the CDR3 is TGTGCCTGCAGTTTCCAGTCACAGGGGATCCAAGAGACCCAGTACTTC.

This clonotype showed up just a few times. The DNA of the CDR3 is TGTGCCAGCAGCGTAGGGGGGTACTATGGCTACACCTTC. Amino acids: CASSVGGYYGYTF. The V call is TRBV9, the J call TRBJ1-2; tentative D call: TRBD1 (5 bases). Per the germline V gene, CDR1 is SGDLS and CDR2 is YYNGEE. V was clipped by 0 bases and J by 3 bases, with 6 bases between them. There are 13 residues in the CDR3. The complete variable domain, with remaining parts taken from reference TRBV9 and TRBJ1-2, reads DSGVTQTPKHLITATGQRVTLRCSPRSGDLSVYWYQQSLDQGLQFLIQYYNGEERAKGNILERFSAQQFPDLHSELNLSSLELGDSALYFCASSVGGYYGYTFGSGTRLTVV.

This clonotype has just a few counts. The genes are TRBV6-2 or TRBV6-3 and TRBJ2-6; D remains ambiguous. V lost 7 bases, J lost 0 bases, and 7 bases lay in between. Germline assignment: CDR1 MNHEY and CDR2 SVGEGT. The CDR3 has 14 amino acids. CDR3 in DNA: TGTGCCAGCATATATGACTCTGGGGCCAACGTCCTGACTTTC. Its protein product is CASIYDSGANVLTF.

The chain recombines TRBV20-1 with TRBJ1-6; 8 nucleotides agree with TRBD1. With V trimmed by 2 bases and J by 9 bases, 6 bases remained unmatched. The germline V gene has CDR1 DFQATT and CDR2 SNEGSKA (reference sequence). This CDR3 has 14 residues. CDR3 nucleotides: TGCAGTGCTAGAAACAGGGGGAACCTTTCACCCCTCCACTTT. It is translated as CSARNRGNLSPLHF.

Concerning this clonotype itself: A much larger clone lies a single base off, so this may be a read error. The chain employs TRBV6-4 and TRBJ1-2; weak D call: TRBD1 (5 bases). V dropped 6 bases and J dropped 0 bases, with 11 bases sitting between them. This CDR3 is 14 amino acids long. The germline gives CDR1 MRHNA, CDR2 SNTAGT. The CDR3: CASRRRDANYGYTF. CDR3 in DNA: TGTGCCAGCAGACGCAGGGATGCTAACTATGGCTACACCTTC.

The gene calls are TRBV5-1 and TRBJ2-7, with D possibly matching TRBD1 (7 bases). The DNA end is a closer match to TRBJ2-5, so the J assignment may be wrong. Germline-derived CDR1 and CDR2 are SGHRS and YFSETQ. The CDR3 consists of 15 residues. The CDR3 DNA reads as TGCGCCAGCAGCGCGCGGGACAGCGGATTGGAGACCCAGTACTTC. It translates to CASSARDSGLETQYF.